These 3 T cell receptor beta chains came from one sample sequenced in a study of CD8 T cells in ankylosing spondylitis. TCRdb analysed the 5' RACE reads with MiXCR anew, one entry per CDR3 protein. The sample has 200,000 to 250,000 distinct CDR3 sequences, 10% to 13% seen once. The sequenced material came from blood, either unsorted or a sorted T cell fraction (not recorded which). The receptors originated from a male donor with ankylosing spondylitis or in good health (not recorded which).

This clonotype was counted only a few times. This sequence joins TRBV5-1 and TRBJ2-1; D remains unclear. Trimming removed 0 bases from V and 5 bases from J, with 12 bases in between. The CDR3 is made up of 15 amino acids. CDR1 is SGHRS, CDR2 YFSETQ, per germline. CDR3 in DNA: TGCGCCAGCAGCTTGGGTTCCTTACAAGACAATGAGCAGTTCTTC. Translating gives CASSLGSLQDNEQFF.

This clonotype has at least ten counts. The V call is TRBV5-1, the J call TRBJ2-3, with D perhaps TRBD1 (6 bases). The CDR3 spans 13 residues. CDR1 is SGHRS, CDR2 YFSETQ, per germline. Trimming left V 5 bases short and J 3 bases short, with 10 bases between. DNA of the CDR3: TGCGCCAGCAGGGCAGGGGCAACAGATACGCAGTATTTT. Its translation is CASRAGATDTQYF.

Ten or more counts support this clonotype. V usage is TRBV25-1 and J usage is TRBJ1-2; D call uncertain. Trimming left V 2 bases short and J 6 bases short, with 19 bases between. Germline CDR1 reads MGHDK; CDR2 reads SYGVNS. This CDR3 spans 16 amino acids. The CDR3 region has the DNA TGTGCCAGCAGTGAAGGTGCGGGATCCAGTATGGATGGCTACACCTTC. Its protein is CASSEGAGSSMDGYTF.